Shown below are 28 T cell receptor beta chains from a single sample sequenced in a study of T cells after posttransplantation cyclophosphamide. The naive gate required viable CD3+CD4+ or CD3+CD8+ cells with CCR7+CD45RA+CD45RO-CD95-CD27+CD28+ phenotype. This table comes from immunoSEQ multiplex PCR, and its TCRdb copy is limited to in-frame clones, with some not included. The sample records approximately 30,000 clones, about 93% being singletons. The specimen was naive CD4+ T cells sorted from PBMCs. The receptor source for this set is an older woman in good health, CMV-negative, and a related stem cell transplant donor.

The rearrangement links TRBV15 to TRBJ2-6, with D perhaps TRBD1 (6 bases). CDR3 length equals 16 residues. Trimming pared 1 base from V and 0 bases from J, leaving 7 bases between. The V gene's germline CDR1 is LNHNV and CDR2 YYDKDF (reference sequence). CDR3 bases: TGTGCCACCAGCAGAGCACAGGGCTCTGGGGCCAACGTCCTGACTTTC. It codes for CATSRAQGSGANVLTF.

The CDR3 sequence: CASSSGTSGNYEQYF. The CDR3 DNA reads TGTGCCAGCAGCTCCGGGACTAGCGGGAACTACGAGCAGTACTTC. The chain recombines TRBV7-2 with TRBJ2-7; 13 nucleotides line up with TRBD2. Trimming at V came to 4 bases and at J to 3 bases, leaving 3 bases not matched to a gene. The CDR3 has 15 residues. Germline lookup yields CDR1 SGHTA and CDR2 FQGNSA.

The chain carries TRBV4-1 and TRBJ1-2; D not certain. Trimming stripped 0 bases from V and 4 bases from J, with 15 bases between. The CDR3 length is 16 residues. Looked up from germline, CDR1 is MGHRA and CDR2 is YSYEKL. The CDR3: CASSQESQTLTYGYTF. The CDR3 nucleotides are TGCGCCAGCAGCCAAGAGTCCCAGACATTGACCTATGGCTACACCTTC.

This rearrangement joins TRBV28 to TRBJ1-5; D is unclear. The CDR3 runs 12 residues. Germline values: CDR1 MDHEN, CDR2 SYDVKM. The V end was cut by 4 bases, the J end by 11 bases, with 12 bases between. CDR3 amino acids: CASSSPREAQHF. In nucleotides, the CDR3 is TGTGCCAGCAGTTCCCCCCGGGAGGCCCAGCATTTT.

V gene TRBV6-5 combines with J gene TRBJ2-7; 11 bases are shared with TRBD2. The trim removed 0 bases at V and 6 bases at J, leaving 7 bases unmatched. The germline V gene has CDR1 MNHEY and CDR2 SVGAGI. CDR3 length: 16 residues. CDR3 sequence reads: CASSYSKRLAGSEQYF. The CDR3 bases are TGTGCCAGCAGTTACTCGAAAAGACTAGCGGGAAGCGAGCAGTACTTC.

This clone came up a few times. The rearrangement joins TRBV19 to TRBJ1-2; D is ambiguous. V dropped 11 bases and J dropped 7 bases, with 17 bases sitting between them. The CDR3 contains 12 residues. Per the germline V gene, CDR1 is LNHDA and CDR2 is SQIVND (reference sequence). The CDR3 DNA follows: TGTGCCTCGGTGAGGCCTCTGGGTGGCTACACCTTC. It encodes CASVRPLGGYTF. Full variable domain (remainder filled in from reference TRBV19 and TRBJ1-2): DGGITQSPKYLFRKEGQNVTLSCEQNLNHDAMYWYRQDPGQGLRLIYYSQIVNDFQKGDIAEGYSVSREKKESFPLTVTSAQKNPTAFYLCASVRPLGGYTFGSGTRLTVV.

The chain joins TRBV7-2 to TRBJ1-2; no definite D call. The germline CDR1 and CDR2 sequences are SGHTA and FQGNSA. The CDR3 is 15 amino acids. Trimming took off 5 bases at V and 0 bases at J, with 13 bases between the two ends. The CDR3 reads CASSLSGKSNYGYTF. The CDR3 bases are TGTGCCAGCAGCCTGAGCGGAAAATCTAACTATGGCTACACCTTC.

This sequence joins TRBV9 and TRBJ2-7, with 9 bases fitting TRBD2. V gave up 3 bases and J gave up 1 base; unmatched junction bases: 11. Germline values: CDR1 SGDLS, CDR2 YYNGEE. The CDR3 covers 17 residues. The CDR3 DNA sequence: TGTGCCAGCAGCGACTCCAGCGGGAGGAGGGGGTCCTACGAGCAGTACTTC. Its translation: CASSDSSGRRGSYEQYF.

The chain combines TRBV6-5 with TRBJ1-5; a weak D match, TRBD1 (6 bases). Germline CDR1 and CDR2: MNHEY and SVGAGI. V was trimmed by 7 bases and J by 4 bases, leaving 14 bases between them. The CDR3 is made up of 14 amino acids. CDR3 nucleotide sequence: TGTGCCAGCACCTTAGACAGGAGTAATCAGCCCCAGCATTTT. Encoded protein: CASTLDRSNQPQHF.

The chain combines TRBV11-3 with TRBJ2-1, with 10 bases identical to TRBD2. V gave up 2 bases and J gave up 2 bases; unmatched junction bases: 3. The length of the CDR3 is 16 residues. The germline V gene has CDR1 SGHNT and CDR2 YENEEA. CDR3 DNA sequence: TGTGCCAGCAGCTTAAGGAGCGGGAGGGCCTACAATGAGCAGTTCTTC. As protein: CASSLRSGRAYNEQFF.

The V and J genes are TRBV19 and TRBJ2-7; possibly TRBD1 for D (6 bases). V lost 7 bases, J lost 3 bases, and 13 bases lay in between. CDR1 and CDR2 (germline): LNHDA, SQIVND (reference sequence). The CDR3 is 13 residues long. The CDR3 reads CASTRGRGYEQYF. The CDR3 DNA follows: TGTGCCAGTACCCGGGGCAGGGGCTACGAGCAGTACTTC.

This clone was detected once. DNA of the CDR3: TGTGCCAGCAGCCCTCGGGGGGTCGGGGCCAACGTCCTGACTTTC. Translation gives CASSPRGVGANVLTF. The rearrangement joins TRBV27 to TRBJ2-6; 7 bases match TRBD2. The V gene end was trimmed by 6 bases and the J gene end by 4 bases; junction bases not matched to a gene: 6. Germline assignment: CDR1 MNHEY and CDR2 SMNVEV (reference sequence). This CDR3 is 15 amino acids long.

This clone was observed once. The rearrangement joins TRBV18 to TRBJ2-2; D gene ambiguous. V lost 6 bases, J lost 7 bases, and 9 bases lay in between. CDR3 length: 12 amino acids. Germline V gene data show CDR1 as KGHSH and CDR2 as LQKENI. CDR3 in amino acids: CASSPTDGELFF. DNA of the CDR3: TGTGCCAGCTCTCCTACCGACGGGGAGCTGTTTTTT.

The V gene is TRBV28, the J gene TRBJ2-7; D not certain. Per the germline V gene, CDR1 is MDHEN and CDR2 is SYDVKM. The CDR3 is made up of 17 amino acids. V lost 3 bases, J lost 0 bases, and 18 bases lay in between. CDR3 in DNA: TGTGCCAGCAGTTTCCCCCTGGCCTCTTTAAGCTCCTACGAGCAGTACTTC. This gives the protein CASSFPLASLSSYEQYF.

This chain links TRBV5-6 with TRBJ2-3, with 7 bases that match TRBD2. Germline CDR1 and CDR2: SGHDT and YYEEEE. The CDR3 is 17 residues long. J lost 1 base, V lost 2 bases, and 10 bases had no gene match. The CDR3 DNA sequence: TGTGCCAGCAGCTTCAGGGCTAGCGGCACTCGCACAGATACGCAGTATTTT. Amino acids: CASSFRASGTRTDTQYF.

This clone was counted between two and nine times. The chain links TRBV7-3 to TRBJ1-1; no clear D. CDR1 and CDR2 from the germline V gene are SGHTA and FQGTGA. The CDR3 is 13 amino acids. The V end lost 5 bases, the J end lost 7 bases, and 14 bases lay between the germline ends. This chain's CDR3 is CASSLPPGSEAFF. CDR3 in DNA: TGTGCCAGCAGCCTCCCGCCGGGGAGTGAAGCTTTCTTT.

The gene calls are TRBV19 and TRBJ2-3; 7 bases align to TRBD1. Germline-derived CDR1 and CDR2 are LNHDA and SQIVND (reference sequence). V was clipped by 11 bases and J by 4 bases; unmatched bases: 9. This CDR3 comprises 13 residues. CDR3 loop: CASGGQMSDTQYF. The CDR3 bases are TGTGCCTCAGGGGGACAAATGTCAGATACGCAGTATTTT.

The V and J genes are TRBV6-1 and TRBJ2-1; TRBD1 agrees at 8 bases. From germline, CDR1 is MNHNS and CDR2 SASEGT. The CDR3 sequence is 16 residues long. The V gene end was trimmed by 4 bases and the J gene end by 1 base; junction bases not matched to a gene: 6. CDR3 DNA sequence: TGTGCCAGCAGTGCTCAGGGGGCCCGATCCTACAATGAGCAGTTCTTC. It encodes CASSAQGARSYNEQFF.

The CDR3 spells CASSARQLLDYGYTF. The DNA of the CDR3 is TGTGCCAGCAGCGCAAGACAGCTACTGGACTATGGCTACACCTTC. The chain is built from TRBV5-5 and TRBJ1-2; possible D gene TRBD1, 5 bases. V was pared by 4 bases and J by 3 bases, with 16 bases between. This CDR3 spans 15 amino acids. Germline V gene data show CDR1 as SGHKS and CDR2 as YYEKEE (reference sequence).

The genes are TRBV20-1 and TRBJ2-1; D gene unclear. V lost 3 bases and J lost 5, with 5 bases in between. Germline values: CDR1 DFQATT, CDR2 SNEGSKA (reference sequence). The CDR3 runs 11 residues. CDR3 residues: CSASPHNEQFF. The CDR3 nucleotides are TGCAGTGCTAGTCCTCACAATGAGCAGTTCTTC.

V usage is TRBV7-3 and J usage is TRBJ2-1; TRBD2 matches at 11 bases. CDR1 is SGHTA and CDR2 is FQGTGA in the germline V gene. The J segment lost 7 bases and the V segment lost 3 bases, leaving 5 bases of the junction unmatched. This CDR3 has 15 residues. The CDR3 protein is CASSLGLAGGNEQFF. For the CDR3, the DNA is TGTGCCAGCAGCTTGGGCCTAGCGGGGGGAAATGAGCAGTTCTTC.

This clone was found once. The rearrangement joins TRBV19 to TRBJ2-7, with 7 bases identical to TRBD1. Germline V gene data show CDR1 as LNHDA and CDR2 as SQIVND (reference sequence). V lost 6 bases and J lost 3; bases outside the gene matches: 8. The CDR3 length is 14 residues. The CDR3 DNA reads TGTGCCAGTAGACGGCAGGGGGAGCGCTACGAGCAGTACTTC. It yields the protein CASRRQGERYEQYF. Full variable domain (outside the CDR3, taken from reference TRBV19 and TRBJ2-7): DGGITQSPKYLFRKEGQNVTLSCEQNLNHDAMYWYRQDPGQGLRLIYYSQIVNDFQKGDIAEGYSVSREKKESFPLTVTSAQKNPTAFYLCASRRQGERYEQYFGPGTRLTVT.

This sequence joins TRBV15 and TRBJ2-5; D may be TRBD2 (5 bases). The J call is uncertain, as TRBJ2-7 better fits the DNA end. The CDR3 contains 15 residues. Germline-derived CDR1 and CDR2 are LNHNV and YYDKDF (reference sequence). The CDR3 reads CATSRDLGLLYEQYF. In DNA, the CDR3 is TGTGCCACCAGCAGAGATCTTGGACTCCTCTACGAGCAGTACTTC.

This clone has only one observation. This chain uses TRBV9 with TRBJ2-1, with TRBD2 matching over 11 bases. This CDR3 is built from 15 residues. V trimming: 1 base; J trimming: 5 bases; junction bases outside the gene matches: 2. Germline-derived CDR1 and CDR2 are SGDLS and YYNGEE. As DNA, the CDR3 is TGTGCCAGCAGCGTACTAGCGGGAGGAAACAATGAGCAGTTCTTC. It yields the protein CASSVLAGGNNEQFF.

This chain uses TRBV28 with TRBJ2-7, with unresolved D. The CDR3 is 12 amino acids. Trimming removed 3 bases from V and 3 bases from J, with 6 bases in between. Germline assignment: CDR1 MDHEN and CDR2 SYDVKM. The CDR3 loop reads CASSFYSYEQYF. The CDR3 region has the DNA TGTGCCAGCAGTTTTTACAGCTACGAGCAGTACTTC.

The gene calls are TRBV18 and TRBJ2-3; possibly TRBD2 for D (5 bases). Trimming left V 3 bases short and J 8 bases short, with 21 bases between. The germline gives CDR1 KGHSH, CDR2 LQKENI. CDR3 length: 16 residues. The CDR3 coding sequence is TGTGCCAGCTCACCCCTTAAAGCGCCAGCGGTGGGTACGCAGTATTTT. Residues: CASSPLKAPAVGTQYF.

This clone was recorded only once. V and J are TRBV6-4 and TRBJ2-1, with 9 bases lining up with TRBD1. The CDR3 length is 13 residues. V shed 6 bases and J 7 bases; nucleotides not matched to a gene: 4. Per germline, CDR1 MRHNA and CDR2 SNTAGT. CDR3 protein: CASRTTGGNEQFF. The CDR3 bases are TGTGCCAGCAGGACGACAGGGGGGAATGAGCAGTTCTTC.

The chain recombines TRBV28 with TRBJ2-2; 10 positions agree with TRBD1. Losses at the gene ends were 8 bases for V and 8 bases for J; bases not matched to a gene: 8. Germline V gene data show CDR1 as MDHEN and CDR2 as SYDVKM. This CDR3 is built from 14 residues. CDR3 residues: CASAGQGGWGELFF. The CDR3 DNA sequence: TGTGCCAGCGCCGGACAGGGGGGATGGGGGGAGCTGTTTTTT.